Presented here are 13 T cell receptor beta chains from one specimen sequenced in a study of OX40 agonist ivuxolimab in advanced cancers. Measured with immunoSEQ multiplex PCR; TCRdb has only the in-frame clones, and not every one. The repertoire has tens of thousands of clones, roughly four fifths of them found once; the top ten carry over 0.95%. Sequenced here: CD4+ or CD8+ T cells sorted from blood, sampled in a trial of the OX40 agonist ivuxolimab. These receptor sequences come from an adult with an advanced solid tumor such as melanoma, head and neck, liver or kidney cancer.

V is TRBV15 and J is TRBJ1-1; 7 bases align to TRBD1. The V and J ends lost 0 bases and 12 bases, in that order; junction bases with no gene match: 7. Germline V gene data show CDR1 as LNHNV and CDR2 as YYDKDF (reference sequence). The CDR3 contains 13 residues. CDR3 nucleotides: TGTGCCACCAGCAGAGATCGAGGGGGCTCTACTTTCTTT. Amino acid sequence: CATSRDRGGSTFF.

This sequence joins TRBV6-6 and TRBJ2-3; D might be TRBD2 (5 bases). This CDR3 contains 15 residues. With 2 bases removed from V and 1 base from J, the gap between germline ends came to 10 bases. CDR1 is MNHNY, CDR2 SVGAGI, per germline (reference sequence). In DNA form, the CDR3 reads TGTGCCAGCAGTTACCCCGAGGGAGGCACAGATACGCAGTATTTT. Translation gives CASSYPEGGTDTQYF.

A few counts support this clone. The chain combines TRBV11-2 with TRBJ1-6; tentatively, D is TRBD1 (5 bases). Per the germline V gene, CDR1 is SGHAT and CDR2 is FQNNGV. This CDR3 comprises 18 residues. Trimming left V 2 bases short and J 0 bases short, with 14 bases between. The CDR3 DNA is TGTGCCAGCAGCTTAAGGCAGGGTGGAAGCTCCTATAATTCACCCCTCCACTTT. Protein product: CASSLRQGGSSYNSPLHF.

The gene calls are TRBV5-6 and TRBJ1-2; D is unresolved. V was cut by 3 bases and J by 0 bases, with 12 bases left in between. The CDR3 runs to 15 residues. The V gene's germline CDR1 is SGHDT and CDR2 YYEEEE. CDR3 coding DNA: TGTGCCAGCAGCTCGACCTTGAGATCTAACTATGGCTACACCTTC. This translates into CASSSTLRSNYGYTF.

The chain employs TRBV5-4 and TRBJ2-1; 7 nucleotides align to TRBD2. The CDR3 extends over 17 amino acids. Germline CDR1 and CDR2: SGHNT and YYREEE (reference sequence). The J segment lost 0 bases and the V segment lost 0 bases, leaving 6 bases of the junction unmatched. The DNA of the CDR3 is TGTGCCAGCAGCTTGGACCCGACTAGCCCCTCCTACAATGAGCAGTTCTTC. Residues: CASSLDPTSPSYNEQFF.

This sequence joins TRBV19 and TRBJ1-3, with D unclear. This CDR3 has 13 amino acids. Germline V lookup: CDR1 LNHDA, CDR2 SQIVND (reference sequence). Trimming removed 5 bases from V and 8 bases from J, with 13 bases in between. In nucleotides, the CDR3 is TGTGCCAGTAGTTCTTCTCGTGGGTACACCATATATTTT. It codes for CASSSSRGYTIYF.

This clone occurred many times. The chain employs TRBV9 and TRBJ1-3; 7 bases align to TRBD1. This CDR3 has 15 residues. Germline V gene data show CDR1 as SGDLS and CDR2 as YYNGEE. Losses at the gene ends were 0 bases for V and 2 bases for J; bases not matched to a gene: 2. Here the CDR3 reads CASSVEGAPGNTIYF. The CDR3 DNA follows: TGTGCCAGCAGCGTAGAGGGGGCACCTGGAAACACCATATATTTT.

This clone is a singleton in its sample. The J gene is TRBJ2-2, the V gene TRBV30; maybe TRBD2 (6 bases). V lost 3 bases and J lost 6, with 14 bases in between. CDR1 and CDR2 (germline): GTSNPN, SVGIG (reference sequence). The CDR3 extends over 14 amino acids. CDR3 loop: CAWRIRGYAGELFF. DNA for the CDR3: TGTGCCTGGAGAATCCGGGGGTACGCCGGGGAGCTGTTTTTT.

The chain employs TRBV7-9 and TRBJ1-2, with unresolved D. V lost 0 bases to trimming and J lost 2 bases, with 10 bases between them. This CDR3 is built from 15 residues. CDR1 and CDR2 from the germline V gene are SEHNR and FQNEAQ (reference sequence). In DNA form, the CDR3 reads TGTGCCAGCAGCTTAGCGCAACAAATAAACTATGGCTACACCTTC. Protein sequence: CASSLAQQINYGYTF.

This clone was counted a few times. This chain connects TRBV6-1 to TRBJ1-2; 10 nucleotides line up with TRBD1. CDR1 is MNHNS, CDR2 SASEGT, per germline. The trim removed 2 bases at V and 8 bases at J, leaving 11 bases unmatched. The CDR3 consists of 16 residues. Written as DNA, the CDR3 is TGTGCCAGCAGTGAATGGGGGGCTGGGACAGGGGACGGCTACACCTTC. Encoded protein: CASSEWGAGTGDGYTF.

The chain employs TRBV7-9 and TRBJ1-1; D remains ambiguous. V shed 5 bases and J shed 0 bases, with 13 bases lying between them. The CDR3 spans 15 residues. Germline V gene lookup returns CDR1 SEHNR and CDR2 FQNEAQ (reference sequence). CDR3 DNA sequence: TGTGCCAGCAGCCCGGGCCCTACTATGAACACTGAAGCTTTCTTT. It codes for CASSPGPTMNTEAFF.

J is TRBJ2-5 and V is TRBV18, with 7 nucleotides matching TRBD1. The J segment lost 4 bases and the V segment lost 4 bases, leaving 3 bases of the junction unmatched. From germline, CDR1 is KGHSH and CDR2 LQKENI. CDR3 length equals 13 residues. The CDR3 DNA reads as TGTGCCAGCTCACGTGACAGGGTAGAGACCCAGTACTTC. Its translation is CASSRDRVETQYF.

V and J are TRBV10-3 and TRBJ1-1; maybe TRBD1 (6 bases). CDR1 is ENHRY, CDR2 SYGVKD, per germline. The CDR3 covers 16 residues. Trimming shortened V by 0 bases and J by 0 bases, and 11 bases separated the two germline ends. CDR3 sequence: CAISESRGGMNTEAFF. The CDR3 DNA follows: TGTGCCATCAGTGAGTCGCGGGGGGGCATGAACACTGAAGCTTTCTTT.